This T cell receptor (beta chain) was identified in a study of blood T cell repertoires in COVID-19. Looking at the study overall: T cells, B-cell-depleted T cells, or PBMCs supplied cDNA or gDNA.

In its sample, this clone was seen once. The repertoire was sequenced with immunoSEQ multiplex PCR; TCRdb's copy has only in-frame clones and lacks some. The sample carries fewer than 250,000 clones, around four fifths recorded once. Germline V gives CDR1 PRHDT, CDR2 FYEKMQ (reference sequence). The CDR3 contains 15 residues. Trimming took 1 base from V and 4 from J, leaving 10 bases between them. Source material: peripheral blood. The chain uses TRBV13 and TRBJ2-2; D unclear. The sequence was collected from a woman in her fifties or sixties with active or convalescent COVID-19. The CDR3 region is CASSLDVPGTGELFF. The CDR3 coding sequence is TGTGCCAGCAGCTTAGACGTACCGGGCACCGGGGAGCTGTTTTTT.